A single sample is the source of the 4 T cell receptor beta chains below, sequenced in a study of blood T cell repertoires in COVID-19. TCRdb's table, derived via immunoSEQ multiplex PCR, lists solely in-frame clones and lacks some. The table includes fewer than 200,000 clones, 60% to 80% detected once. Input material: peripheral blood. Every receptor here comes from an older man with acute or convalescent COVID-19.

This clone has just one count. CDR3 in amino acids: CATAGQGARGYTF. The CDR3 DNA is TGTGCCACCGCCGGACAGGGGGCCAGAGGCTACACCTTC. The chain is built from TRBV10-3 and TRBJ1-2; 11 bases agree with TRBD1. Per germline, CDR1 ENHRY and CDR2 SYGVKD. Trimming at V came to 10 bases and at J to 8 bases, leaving 9 bases not matched to a gene. The CDR3 loop spans 13 amino acids.

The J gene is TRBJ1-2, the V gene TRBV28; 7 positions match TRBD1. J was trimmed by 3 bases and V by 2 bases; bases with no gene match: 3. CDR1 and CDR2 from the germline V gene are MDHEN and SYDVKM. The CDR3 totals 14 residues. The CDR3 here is CASSLIRGDYGYTF. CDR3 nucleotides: TGTGCCAGCAGTTTAATCAGGGGGGACTATGGCTACACCTTC.

The CDR3 loop is CASSAQGASYNEQFF. The CDR3 DNA reads as TGCGCCAGCAGCGCACAGGGGGCCTCCTACAATGAGCAGTTCTTC. V and J are TRBV5-1 and TRBJ2-1; 9 nucleotides agree with TRBD1. V lost 4 bases to trimming and J lost 0 bases; unmatched junction nucleotides: 2. Germline V gene sequence: CDR1 SGHRS, CDR2 YFSETQ. This CDR3 contains 15 residues.

CDR3 nucleotide sequence: TGCGCCAGCAGTCAATCCCCTGCTAGCGGGAGAGGAGATGAGCAGTTCTTC. As protein: CASSQSPASGRGDEQFF. J is TRBJ2-1 and V is TRBV23-1; TRBD2 agrees at 10 bases. TRBV23-1 is an open reading frame, and its role is uncertain. There are 17 residues in the CDR3. J was trimmed by 8 bases and V by 0 bases; bases with no gene match: 10.